These 29 T cell receptor beta chains came from one sample sequenced in a study of cytomegalovirus exposure and HLA in healthy donors. PCR employed 60 Vbeta and 13 Jbeta primers. The table came from immunoSEQ multiplex PCR; TCRdb's copy has only in-frame clones and leaves some out. The profile shows under 200,000 clones, roughly 13% of them singletons. The sample comprised PBMCs. The receptor set was obtained from a man aged 45 to 65 in good health and CMV-seropositive.

Only a few counts were recorded for this clone. The CDR3 nucleotides read TGTGCCAGCCGGTTAGGGGTACAAGAGACCCAGTACTTC. The encoded protein is CASRLGVQETQYF. V usage is TRBV6-5 and J usage is TRBJ2-5, with D possibly being TRBD1 (5 bases). Trimming cost V 8 bases and J 2 bases, with 12 bases left between them. CDR1 MNHEY and CDR2 SVGAGI come from the germline V gene. This CDR3 comprises 13 residues.

This clone came up a few times. V is TRBV7-3 and J is TRBJ2-3, with 11 positions matching TRBD1. V shed 5 bases and J 4 bases; nucleotides not matched to a gene: 11. Germline-derived CDR1 and CDR2 are SGHTA and FQGTGA. The CDR3 is 17 residues long. This chain's CDR3 is CASSQGGTGGIADTQYF. CDR3 sequence (DNA): TGTGCCAGCAGCCAGGGGGGGACAGGGGGTATCGCAGATACGCAGTATTTT. Full variable domain (rest looked up from reference TRBV7-3 and TRBJ2-3): GAGVSQTPSNKVTEKGKYVELRCDPISGHTALYWYRQSLGQGPEFLIYFQGTGAADDSGLPNDRFFAVRPEGSVSTLKIQRTERGDSAVYLCASSQGGTGGIADTQYFGPGTRLTVL.

V usage is TRBV19 and J usage is TRBJ2-7; 7 bases align to TRBD1. This CDR3 has 13 residues. Trimming cost V 8 bases and J 3 bases; bases outside gene matches: 7. Germline V gives CDR1 LNHDA, CDR2 SQIVND (reference sequence). This CDR3 is CASSQGEGYEQYV. CDR3 DNA sequence: TGTGCCAGTTCGCAGGGGGAAGGCTACGAGCAGTACGTC.

J is TRBJ2-3 and V is TRBV28, with 7 bases lining up with TRBD1. Germline V gene sequence: CDR1 MDHEN, CDR2 SYDVKM. The CDR3 consists of 15 residues. The V and J ends lost 0 bases and 6 bases, in that order; junction bases with no gene match: 6. This CDR3 reads CASSLWIDREDTQYF. The CDR3 region has the DNA TGTGCCAGCAGTTTATGGATCGACAGGGAGGATACGCAGTATTTT.

The J gene is TRBJ1-1, the V gene TRBV15, with D possibly TRBD1 on 5 matching bases. The V end lost 0 bases, the J end lost 12 bases, and 14 bases lay between the germline ends. The CDR3 length is 13 residues. Germline CDR1 reads LNHNV; CDR2 reads YYDKDF (reference sequence). CDR3 protein: CATSRDRGRGTFF. CDR3 DNA: TGTGCCACCAGCAGAGATCGGGGGAGGGGAACTTTCTTT. Using reference TRBV15 and TRBJ1-1 for the parts outside the CDR3, the full variable domain is DAMVIQNPRYQVTQFGKPVTLSCSQTLNHNVMYWYQQKSSQAPKLLFHYYDKDFNNEADTPDNFQSRRPNTSFCFLDIRSPGLGDTAMYLCATSRDRGRGTFFGQGTRLTVV.

This clone has only a few counts. The chain uses TRBV9 and TRBJ2-3; 16 bases map to TRBD2. CDR3 length: 21 amino acids. V shed 3 bases, J shed 2 bases, and the junction held 15 bases outside the gene matches. The germline CDR1 and CDR2 sequences are SGDLS and YYNGEE. CDR3 bases: TGTGCCAGCAGCGGGGGCTCAACCGGGACTAGCGGGGGGGGCGTCACAGATACGCAGTATTTT. Its translation: CASSGGSTGTSGGGVTDTQYF.

This clone was seen a handful of times. The rearrangement joins TRBV4-1 to TRBJ2-5; TRBD1 aligns across 7 bases. The germline gives CDR1 MGHRA, CDR2 YSYEKL. The CDR3 loop spans 16 amino acids. J lost 2 bases, V lost 3 bases, and 9 bases had no gene match. In nucleotides, the CDR3 is TGCGCCAGCAGCCACCCAAGGGACAGTACGCAAGAGACCCAGTACTTC. It codes for CASSHPRDSTQETQYF.

This clone was observed a handful of times. This chain connects TRBV7-9 to TRBJ2-3; D is possibly TRBD1 (6 bases). CDR3 size: 15 residues. Germline values: CDR1 SEHNR, CDR2 FQNEAQ (reference sequence). V dropped 8 bases and J dropped 0 bases, with 15 bases sitting between them. CDR3 residues: CASAPGTLSTDTQYF. The CDR3 bases are TGTGCCAGCGCGCCCGGGACACTTAGCACAGATACGCAGTATTTT.

The chain has TRBV7-2 and TRBJ1-4, with 10 bases matching TRBD1. The germline V gene encodes CDR1 SGHTA and CDR2 FQGNSA. V gave up 2 bases and J gave up 3 bases; unmatched junction bases: 12. There are 19 residues in the CDR3. CDR3 DNA: TGTGCCAGCAGCTTAAGGTTGGGGAGGACAGGGGGTGCTAATGAAAAACTGTTTTTT. It codes for CASSLRLGRTGGANEKLFF.

CDR3 bases: TGTGCCAGCAGCCCAGGCAGGCAGAATTCACCCCTCCACTTT. Translation gives CASSPGRQNSPLHF. The V gene is TRBV4-2, the J gene TRBJ1-6; no clear D gene. The V gene lost 4 bases and the J gene lost 7 bases, with 11 bases spanning the gap. Per the germline V gene, CDR1 is LGHNA and CDR2 is YNFKEQ. The CDR3 runs to 14 residues.

This clone was counted a few times. This sequence joins TRBV14 and TRBJ2-3; 7 bases line up with TRBD1. CDR3 length: 15 amino acids. Per germline, CDR1 SGHDN and CDR2 FVKESK. With V trimmed by 3 bases and J by 4 bases, 7 bases remained unmatched. For the CDR3, the DNA is TGTGCCAGCAGCCAGCTTGGAACAGGGGCAGATACGCAGTATTTT. It translates to CASSQLGTGADTQYF.

This clone has a single count. The V gene is TRBV5-1, the J gene TRBJ2-3, with D possibly matching TRBD2 (5 bases). Trimming left V 0 bases short and J 3 bases short, with 8 bases between. Germline loops: CDR1 SGHRS, CDR2 YFSETQ. This CDR3 is built from 14 residues. The CDR3 DNA reads TGCGCCAGCAGCTTGGGACGGGATACAGATACGCAGTATTTT. This codes for CASSLGRDTDTQYF. Full variable domain (remainder filled in from reference TRBV5-1 and TRBJ2-3): KAGVTQTPRYLIKTRGQQVTLSCSPISGHRSVSWYQQTPGQGLQFLFEYFSETQRNKGNFPGRFSGRQFSNSRSEMNVSTLELGDSALYLCASSLGRDTDTQYFGPGTRLTVL.

This clone was seen a few times. The DNA for the CDR3 is TGCGCCAGCACCGTTAGCGGGGGGGGAGAGACCCAGTACTTC. Its protein product is CASTVSGGGETQYF. This chain joins TRBV5-1 and TRBJ2-5; 11 nucleotides match TRBD2. Germline CDR1 and CDR2: SGHRS and YFSETQ. J gave up 4 bases and V 6 bases, and 5 bases lay outside the gene matches. CDR3 size: 14 residues.

V usage is TRBV19 and J usage is TRBJ1-1; 10 bases align to TRBD1. Germline V lookup: CDR1 LNHDA, CDR2 SQIVND (reference sequence). V shed 8 bases, J shed 4 bases, and the junction held 7 bases outside the gene matches. CDR3 length: 14 amino acids. CDR3 sequence reads: CASLDRGRSTEAFF. The CDR3 DNA reads as TGTGCCAGTCTCGACAGGGGGCGCAGCACTGAAGCTTTCTTT.

The gene calls are TRBV27 and TRBJ2-1, with TRBD1 matching over 9 bases. V dropped 5 bases and J dropped 1; count of bases not matched to a gene: 3. The germline CDR1 and CDR2 sequences are MNHEY and SMNVEV (reference sequence). CDR3 length: 15 amino acids. CDR3 sequence reads: CASSRDRGSYNEQFF. CDR3 DNA sequence: TGTGCCAGCAGTCGAGACAGGGGGTCCTACAATGAGCAGTTCTTC.

The V and J genes are TRBV29-1 and TRBJ1-2; D may be TRBD1 (5 bases). V was clipped by 0 bases and J by 5 bases, with 22 bases between them. CDR3 length equals 17 residues. CDR1 and CDR2 (germline): SQVTM, ANQGSEA. CDR3 amino acids: CSVEDQGRWGSGYGYTF. DNA for the CDR3: TGCAGCGTTGAAGATCAGGGCCGATGGGGATCTGGGTATGGCTACACCTTC.

The chain combines TRBV7-9 with TRBJ1-4; no clear D. The V end lost 1 base, the J end lost 4 bases, and 4 bases lay between the germline ends. The germline V gene encodes CDR1 SEHNR and CDR2 FQNEAQ (reference sequence). CDR3 length: 13 residues. The CDR3 spells CASSLDSNEKLFF. For the CDR3, the DNA is TGTGCCAGCAGCTTAGACAGTAATGAAAAACTGTTTTTT.

V and J are TRBV6-1 and TRBJ1-2; 8 positions match TRBD1. V lost 5 bases, J lost 3 bases, and 8 bases stayed unmatched. Germline CDR1 is MNHNS and CDR2 is SASEGT. This CDR3 comprises 15 residues. The CDR3 sequence: CASSSYRGEDYGYTF. In nucleotides, the CDR3 is TGTGCCAGCAGTTCTTACAGGGGGGAGGACTATGGCTACACCTTC.

This clone was counted only a few times. The CDR3 protein is CASRQGNTGELFF. The CDR3 DNA reads as TGTGCCAGCCGGCAGGGGAACACCGGGGAGCTGTTTTTT. This chain joins TRBV7-8 and TRBJ2-2, with D possibly TRBD1 on 5 matching bases. Germline values: CDR1 SGHVS, CDR2 FQNEAQ. V lost 8 bases to trimming and J lost 1 base, with 8 bases between them. The CDR3 covers 13 residues.

This rearrangement joins TRBV19 to TRBJ2-7; 11 bases align to TRBD2. This CDR3 region has 13 residues. Germline loops: CDR1 LNHDA, CDR2 SQIVND (reference sequence). The junction had 0 bases not matched to a gene; V was cut back by 5 bases and J by 3 bases. CDR3 coding DNA: TGTGCCAGTAGTGGACTAGCGGGCTACGAGCAGTACTTC. Amino acid sequence: CASSGLAGYEQYF.

The sample holds many counts of this clone. The genes are TRBV4-3 and TRBJ2-3; 9 bases align to TRBD2. J was trimmed by 4 bases and V by 0 bases; bases with no gene match: 2. This CDR3 has 15 residues. The germline V gene has CDR1 LGHNA and CDR2 YSLEER. The CDR3 protein is CASSQDRLAADTQYF. The CDR3, as DNA: TGCGCCAGCAGCCAAGATAGACTAGCGGCAGATACGCAGTATTTT.

The chain couples TRBV6-1 to TRBJ1-2, with 7 bases lining up with TRBD1. The CDR3 is 13 residues long. CDR1 is MNHNS, CDR2 SASEGT, per germline. The trim removed 3 bases at V and 10 bases at J, leaving 8 bases unmatched. The chain's CDR3 is CASSETGIHPYTF. The CDR3 region has the DNA TGTGCCAGCAGTGAGACAGGGATTCACCCCTACACCTTC.

The chain has TRBV7-2 and TRBJ1-1; D may be TRBD1 (5 bases). The CDR3 has 16 residues. Trimming shortened V by 5 bases and J by 3 bases, and 19 bases separated the two germline ends. CDR1 SGHTA and CDR2 FQGNSA come from the germline V gene. The DNA of the CDR3 is TGTGCCAGCAGCCTATTAGGGGCAGGTTATCACACTGAAGCTTTCTTT. Amino acids: CASSLLGAGYHTEAFF. The full variable domain, rest sourced from reference TRBV7-2 and TRBJ1-1, is GAGVSQSPSNKVTEKGKDVELRCDPISGHTALYWYRQSLGQGLEFLIYFQGNSAPDKSGLPSDRFSAERTGGSVSTLTIQRTQQEDSAVYLCASSLLGAGYHTEAFFGQGTRLTVV.

The J gene is TRBJ2-6, the V gene TRBV7-7; D perhaps matches TRBD2 (6 bases). Germline V gives CDR1 SSHAT, CDR2 FNYEAQ (reference sequence). The CDR3 has 14 amino acids. In DNA, the CDR3 is TGTGCTAGCGGAGAGGCGGCCTGGGCCAACGTCCTGACTTTC. This translates into CASGEAAWANVLTF.

The rearrangement links TRBV2 to TRBJ1-1; D remains ambiguous. The germline V gene encodes CDR1 SNHLY and CDR2 FYNNEI. The CDR3 loop spans 16 amino acids. V was trimmed by 0 bases and J by 4 bases, leaving 15 bases between them. The CDR3 DNA follows: TGTGCCAGCAGTGAAGCGCGGCAAGGCCTGGGCACTGAAGCTTTCTTT. This gives the protein CASSEARQGLGTEAFF.

The gene calls are TRBV9 and TRBJ2-3, with 8 bases that match TRBD2. V dropped 2 bases and J dropped 2; count of bases not matched to a gene: 7. CDR1 and CDR2 (germline): SGDLS, YYNGEE. This CDR3 region has 16 residues. CDR3 amino acids: CASSVTLAGNTDTQYF. The DNA of the CDR3 is TGTGCCAGCAGCGTTACCCTAGCGGGTAACACAGATACGCAGTATTTT.

The genes are TRBV4-3 and TRBJ1-5; D remains ambiguous. V lost 3 bases to trimming and J lost 7 bases, with 10 bases between them. This CDR3 spans 13 amino acids. Per the germline V gene, CDR1 is LGHNA and CDR2 is YSLEER. The CDR3, as DNA: TGCGCCAGCAGCCATGAGATATCCCAGCCCCAGCATTTT. The encoded protein is CASSHEISQPQHF.

Turning to this clone: The junction shows a germline mismatch at one end, possibly a read error. V is TRBV7-7 and J is TRBJ2-1; no clear D. CDR3 length: 13 residues. Per germline, CDR1 SSHAT and CDR2 FNYEAQ (reference sequence). CDR3 in DNA: TGTGCTAGCAGCTTAGCCAGTAAGAATGAGCAGTTCTTC. As protein: CASSLASKNEQFF. Variable domain in full (rest from reference TRBV7-7 and TRBJ2-1): GAGVSQSPRYKVTKRGQDVTLRCDPISSHATLYWYQQALGQGPEFLTYFNYEAQPDKSGLPSDRFSAERPEGSISTLTIQRTEQRDSAMYRCASSLASKNEQFFGPGTRLTVL.

The chain carries TRBV4-1 and TRBJ2-3; 11 bases map to TRBD1. CDR1 and CDR2 (germline): MGHRA, YSYEKL. After removal of 4 bases from V and 6 bases from J, the junction contained 6 bases not matched to a gene. The length of the CDR3 is 15 residues. In nucleotides, the CDR3 is TGCGCCAGCAGCCTCCAGGACAGGGGGCTGGATACGCAGTATTTT. Protein: CASSLQDRGLDTQYF.